This TCR beta chain was found in a study of regulatory T cells in long-lasting Graves disease. CDR3-region Arm-PCR and iRepertoire HTBI primers produced the TCR beta libraries. In the original processing: Looking across samples, the authors found 62 TRBV and approximately 13 TRBJ segments. MiXCR was run by TCRdb on the multiplex PCR reads, yielding one entry per CDR3 protein. These V and J calls rely on TCRdb rather than the paper's analysis. This sample has 350,000 to 450,000 distinct CDR3 sequences, with over 9.5% found just once. Findings and limits, study-wide: Sharing of public clonotypes was greater in persistent patients (about 2,700) than in new patients (around 880).

Note on this clonotype: Its antigen is currently unknown.

Trimming at V came to 6 bases and at J to 1 base, leaving 5 bases not matched to a gene. From germline, CDR1 is DFQATT and CDR2 SNEGSKA (reference sequence). The CDR3 covers 13 residues. Described time point: newly diagnosed GD, antithyroid drugs for less than 3 months. The TCR library was prepared using RNA isolated from PBMCs. These records were also assigned to another study, of T cells in Graves' hyperthyroidism and ophthalmopathy.

The sequence was collected from a woman under 30 with Graves disease. This chain links TRBV20-1 with TRBJ2-5; 7 positions match TRBD1. This material consisted of peripheral blood mononuclear cells (PBMCs), taken at new diagnosis, from a patient treated with antithyroid drugs. The CDR3 DNA is TGCAGTGCCCAAGGGGACAGCCAAGAGACCCAGTACTTC. It translates to CSAQGDSQETQYF.